A single sample gave rise to the 27 T cell receptor beta chains below, sequenced in a study of shared clonotypes between healthy human individuals. Measured with immunoSEQ multiplex PCR; TCRdb has only the in-frame clones, and not every one. The sample includes some 470,000 clones, approximately 80% seen only once; the top ten take 10% to 15%. The specimen sequenced was PBMCs. These receptors were taken from a woman aged 40 to 50 in good health. Some clones in this sample may be carry-over from other donors' samples.

This chain joins TRBV5-1 and TRBJ2-2; D remains ambiguous. Looked up from germline, CDR1 is SGHRS and CDR2 is YFSETQ. The V and J ends lost 0 bases and 5 bases respectively, with 14 bases between them. The length of the CDR3 is 16 residues. The CDR3: CASSLAARVQTGELFF. The CDR3 DNA reads as TGCGCCAGCAGCTTGGCGGCTAGGGTCCAGACCGGGGAGCTGTTTTTT.

The CDR3 DNA reads as TGTGCCACCACTGAAGGGAACACCGGGGAGCTGTTTTTT. Translated, it gives CATTEGNTGELFF. The J gene is TRBJ2-2, the V gene TRBV15; D is unresolved. Germline CDR1 LNHNV, CDR2 YYDKDF (reference sequence). V was cut by 7 bases and J by 1 base, with 7 bases left in between. The CDR3 contains 13 residues.

V is TRBV13 and J is TRBJ1-2; D may be TRBD1 (6 bases). Germline V gene data show CDR1 as PRHDT and CDR2 as FYEKMQ (reference sequence). The CDR3 has 16 amino acids. Trimming took 4 bases from V and 9 from J, leaving 24 bases between them. In DNA form, the CDR3 reads TGTGCCAGCAGCTCCTGGGACATCCCCGGGGTTTTAAGCTACACCTTC. Protein sequence: CASSSWDIPGVLSYTF.

The chain joins TRBV19 to TRBJ1-2; TRBD1 aligns across 8 bases. The CDR3 totals 16 residues. Per the germline V gene, CDR1 is LNHDA and CDR2 is SQIVND (reference sequence). J lost 5 bases, V lost 3 bases, and 11 bases had no gene match. CDR3 in amino acids: CASSIRSGTGSYGYTF. CDR3 nucleotides: TGTGCCAGTAGTATCCGATCCGGGACAGGTTCTTATGGCTACACCTTC.

As regards this clone: It may be a read error: a sequence one base away is much more abundant. Other nucleotide sequences from this sample produce the same CDR3. In DNA, the CDR3 is TGTGCCAGCAGCTTAGCGACCGGGGAGCTGTTTTTT. Its translation is CASSLATGELFF. The chain carries TRBV5-4 and TRBJ2-2; D is uncertain. The ends were cut back, 2 bases at V and 5 bases at J, with 4 bases in the middle. The CDR3 runs 12 residues. Germline CDR1 and CDR2: SGHNT and YYREEE (reference sequence).

V and J are TRBV5-8 and TRBJ1-5; no clear D gene. CDR3 length: 15 amino acids. In germline, CDR1 is SGHTS, CDR2 YDEGEE. Trimming removed 1 base from V and 0 bases from J, with 8 bases in between. The CDR3 coding sequence is TGTGCCAGCAGCTTGTGGGAGAATAGCAATCAGCCCCAGCATTTT. It encodes CASSLWENSNQPQHF.

J is TRBJ2-2 and V is TRBV5-1; 8 bases align to TRBD1. With 4 bases clipped from V and 6 bases from J, the junction kept 5 bases outside the gene matches. This CDR3 contains 14 residues. In germline, CDR1 is SGHRS, CDR2 YFSETQ. CDR3 protein: CASSPRQGPGELFF. The CDR3 DNA sequence: TGCGCCAGCAGCCCCCGACAGGGGCCCGGGGAGCTGTTTTTT.

The chain recombines TRBV19 with TRBJ2-7; D ambiguous. CDR1 and CDR2 from the germline V gene are LNHDA and SQIVND (reference sequence). This CDR3 has 15 residues. V was trimmed by 3 bases and J by 3 bases, leaving 15 bases between them. In DNA, the CDR3 is TGTGCCAGTAGTATCAATGGTGGAATGGGCTACGAGCAGTACTTC. It specifies CASSINGGMGYEQYF. Looking up the rest from reference TRBV19 and TRBJ2-7 gives the full variable domain: DGGITQSPKYLFRKEGQNVTLSCEQNLNHDAMYWYRQDPGQGLRLIYYSQIVNDFQKGDIAEGYSVSREKKESFPLTVTSAQKNPTAFYLCASSINGGMGYEQYFGPGTRLTVT.

The chain combines TRBV6-1 with TRBJ1-5; 11 bases map to TRBD1. This CDR3 is 14 amino acids long. V was clipped by 6 bases and J by 5 bases; unmatched bases: 3. Germline assignment: CDR1 MNHNS and CDR2 SASEGT. CDR3 nucleotide sequence: TGTGCCAGCAGACCGGGACAGGGGGATCAGCCCCAGCATTTT. The encoded protein is CASRPGQGDQPQHF.

This chain connects TRBV27 to TRBJ1-2, with 9 bases lining up with TRBD1. The CDR3 has 15 amino acids. The V segment lost 5 bases and the J segment 6 bases; nucleotides outside the gene matches: 10. Germline V gives CDR1 MNHEY, CDR2 SMNVEV (reference sequence). The CDR3 loop is CASSPEGDRAHGYTF. The CDR3 DNA follows: TGTGCCAGCAGTCCCGAAGGGGACAGGGCTCATGGCTACACCTTC.

This sequence joins TRBV19 and TRBJ1-5; 10 positions match TRBD1. Per the germline V gene, CDR1 is LNHDA and CDR2 is SQIVND (reference sequence). CDR3 length equals 15 residues. V trimming: 7 bases; J trimming: 7 bases; junction bases outside the gene matches: 10. CDR3 region: CASTPDRGLLQPQHF. The CDR3 region has the DNA TGTGCCAGTACCCCCGACAGGGGGCTCCTCCAGCCCCAGCATTTT.

V usage is TRBV5-1 and J usage is TRBJ1-4; the D is unclear. V lost 4 bases and J lost 2, with 9 bases in between. CDR1 is SGHRS and CDR2 is YFSETQ in the germline V gene. The CDR3 has 14 residues. Written as DNA, the CDR3 is TGCGCCAGCAGCCGAGGGAACACTAATGAAAAACTGTTTTTT. Protein: CASSRGNTNEKLFF.

The gene calls are TRBV7-8 and TRBJ1-2, with D unclear. There are 14 residues in the CDR3. Germline V gene sequence: CDR1 SGHVS, CDR2 FQNEAQ. V was cut by 0 bases and J by 1 base, with 6 bases left in between. Here the CDR3 reads CASSLAGSNYGYTF. CDR3 sequence (DNA): TGTGCCAGCAGCTTAGCAGGGAGTAACTATGGCTACACCTTC.

This clone was recorded only once. CDR3 sequence: CASSYDTWETQYF. CDR3 coding DNA: TGTGCCAGCTCATACGATACATGGGAGACCCAGTACTTC. The chain has TRBV18 and TRBJ2-5, with unresolved D. Trimming removed 5 bases at V and 5 bases at J, with 12 bases between. From germline, CDR1 is KGHSH and CDR2 LQKENI. This CDR3 is built from 13 residues.

This clone was seen more than once but under ten times. The chain combines TRBV2 with TRBJ2-2; perhaps TRBD1 as D (5 bases). This CDR3 is 15 amino acids long. Germline CDR1 SNHLY, CDR2 FYNNEI. Trimming left V 9 bases short and J 1 base short, with 15 bases between. CDR3 sequence (DNA): TGTGCCAGTAGGTTCGACAGAATGAACACCGGGGAGCTGTTTTTT. Its translation: CASRFDRMNTGELFF.

The V call is TRBV29-1, the J call TRBJ2-7; tentatively, D is TRBD1 (5 bases). Germline V gives CDR1 SQVTM, CDR2 ANQGSEA. V was cut by 1 base and J by 3 bases, with 10 bases left in between. This CDR3 comprises 13 residues. The CDR3 loop is CSVEATQGYEQYF. The CDR3 coding sequence is TGCAGCGTTGAAGCGACTCAGGGCTACGAGCAGTACTTC.

The table lists this clone with a few counts. V gene TRBV5-4 combines with J gene TRBJ2-1, with 9 bases lining up with TRBD1. Germline CDR1 and CDR2: SGHNT and YYREEE (reference sequence). V gave up 5 bases and J gave up 3 bases; unmatched junction bases: 6. This CDR3 has 15 amino acids. CDR3: CASRMGGQGYNEQFF. The CDR3 DNA is TGTGCCAGCAGGATGGGGGGACAGGGCTACAATGAGCAGTTCTTC.

On this clone: Compared with germline, one end of the junction differs, possibly owing to a read error. The chain links TRBV7-2 to TRBJ2-2, with D perhaps assigned TRBD1 or TRBD2 (5 bases each). The germline V gene has CDR1 SGHTA and CDR2 FQGNSA. This CDR3 spans 17 amino acids. This chain's CDR3 is CASSSAPPGWGTGELLF. CDR3 in DNA: TGTGCCAGCAGCTCCGCACCACCAGGTTGGGGCACCGGGGAGCTGCTTTTT. The variable domain in full, completed from reference TRBV7-2 and TRBJ2-2, reads GAGVSQSPSNKVTEKGKDVELRCDPISGHTALYWYRQSLGQGLEFLIYFQGNSAPDKSGLPSDRFSAERTGGSVSTLTIQRTQQEDSAVYLCASSSAPPGWGTGELLFGEGSRLTVL.

The J gene is TRBJ1-1, the V gene TRBV28; unclear D gene. Germline V gene data show CDR1 as MDHEN and CDR2 as SYDVKM. The CDR3 is made up of 14 amino acids. Trimming left V 7 bases short and J 2 bases short, with 14 bases between. In nucleotides, the CDR3 is TGTGCCAGCACCCCGACACAAAGAAACACTGAAGCTTTCTTT. As protein: CASTPTQRNTEAFF.

V gene TRBV15 combines with J gene TRBJ2-2; TRBD1 matches at 8 bases. From germline, CDR1 is LNHNV and CDR2 YYDKDF (reference sequence). Trimming removed 0 bases from V and 5 bases from J; junction bases left unmatched: 8. The CDR3 loop spans 17 amino acids. CDR3 bases: TGTGCCACCAGCAGAGATTGGTTCAGGGGGCAAACCGGGGAGCTGTTTTTT. It encodes CATSRDWFRGQTGELFF.

In this sample, this clone turned up many times. The CDR3 region is CASSAANTGELFF. For the CDR3, the DNA is TGTGCCAGCAGTGCCGCGAACACCGGGGAGCTGTTTTTT. J is TRBJ2-2 and V is TRBV6-4; unclear D gene. V lost 4 bases to trimming and J lost 0 bases, with 3 bases between them. The germline V gene has CDR1 MRHNA and CDR2 SNTAGT. CDR3 length: 13 amino acids.

The CDR3 DNA reads as TGTGCCAGCGGTTTGTGGCAAACTAGCACAGATACGCAGTATTTT. Protein product: CASGLWQTSTDTQYF. V gene TRBV7-9 combines with J gene TRBJ2-3; D uncertain. The CDR3 totals 15 residues. V lost 8 bases and J 0 bases, leaving 15 bases between the germline ends. Germline V gene sequence: CDR1 SEHNR, CDR2 FQNEAQ (reference sequence).

This clone was detected a few times. This chain joins TRBV4-1 and TRBJ2-2; no firm D call. V was shortened by 0 bases and J by 1 base, with 6 bases between the two germline ends. The germline V gene encodes CDR1 MGHRA and CDR2 YSYEKL. This CDR3 has 15 amino acids. The chain's CDR3 is CASSQDWGNTGELFF. DNA for the CDR3: TGCGCCAGCAGCCAAGATTGGGGGAACACCGGGGAGCTGTTTTTT.

The J gene is TRBJ2-3, the V gene TRBV5-1, with unresolved D. Trimming removed 0 bases at V and 1 base at J, with 9 bases between. This CDR3 region has 15 residues. Per the germline V gene, CDR1 is SGHRS and CDR2 is YFSETQ. CDR3 amino acids: CASSLDPSGTDTQYF. CDR3 nucleotides: TGCGCCAGCAGCTTGGATCCTTCGGGCACAGATACGCAGTATTTT.

The chain employs TRBV5-1 and TRBJ2-2, with D unclear. Trimming removed 0 bases from V and 3 bases from J, with 12 bases in between. Per germline, CDR1 SGHRS and CDR2 YFSETQ. The CDR3 extends over 16 amino acids. The CDR3 nucleotides are TGCGCCAGCAGCTTGGTAGGGAACACCTACACCGGGGAGCTGTTTTTT. Its translation: CASSLVGNTYTGELFF.

Only one count was recorded for this clone. This chain connects TRBV19 to TRBJ1-3, with D tentatively TRBD1 (5 bases). Germline V gene data show CDR1 as LNHDA and CDR2 as SQIVND (reference sequence). Trimming pared 6 bases from V and 3 bases from J, leaving 15 bases between. The CDR3 spans 15 residues. CDR3 loop: CASRPGVTGGNTIYF. The CDR3 region has the DNA TGTGCCAGTAGACCGGGGGTCACAGGTGGAAACACCATATATTTT.

This clone was seen at least ten times. CDR3 DNA sequence: TGTGCCAGCAGCCCCGGGCCGTTTGAGGGCAACAATGAGCAGTTCTTC. Translating gives CASSPGPFEGNNEQFF. The chain carries TRBV7-9 and TRBJ2-1, with D possibly matching TRBD2 (5 bases). Germline CDR1 reads SEHNR; CDR2 reads FQNEAQ (reference sequence). The length of the CDR3 is 16 residues. V was cut by 5 bases and J by 5 bases, with 19 bases left in between.